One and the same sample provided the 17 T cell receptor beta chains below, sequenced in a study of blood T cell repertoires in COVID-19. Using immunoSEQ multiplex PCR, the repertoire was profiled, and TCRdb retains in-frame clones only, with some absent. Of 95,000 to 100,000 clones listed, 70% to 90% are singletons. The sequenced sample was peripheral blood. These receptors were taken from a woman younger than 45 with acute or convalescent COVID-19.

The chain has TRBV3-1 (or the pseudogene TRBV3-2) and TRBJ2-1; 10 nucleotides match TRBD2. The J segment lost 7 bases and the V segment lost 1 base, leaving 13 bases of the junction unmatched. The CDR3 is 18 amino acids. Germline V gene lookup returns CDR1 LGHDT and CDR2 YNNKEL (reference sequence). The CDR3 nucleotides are TGTGCCAGCAGCCAAGCGTGGGCGGGTAGCGGGGGGAGGAATGAGCAGTTCTTC. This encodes CASSQAWAGSGGRNEQFF.

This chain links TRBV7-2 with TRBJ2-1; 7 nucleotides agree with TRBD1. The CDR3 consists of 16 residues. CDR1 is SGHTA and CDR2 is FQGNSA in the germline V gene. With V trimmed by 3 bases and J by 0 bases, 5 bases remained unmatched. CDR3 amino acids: CASSFPPGGSYNEQFF. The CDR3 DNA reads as TGTGCCAGCAGCTTCCCTCCAGGGGGCTCCTACAATGAGCAGTTCTTC.

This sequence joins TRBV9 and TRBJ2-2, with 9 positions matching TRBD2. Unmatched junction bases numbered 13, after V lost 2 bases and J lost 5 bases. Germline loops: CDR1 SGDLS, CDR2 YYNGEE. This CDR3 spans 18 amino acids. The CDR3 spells CASSVRPGSGGGTGELFF. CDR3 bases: TGTGCCAGCAGCGTCCGCCCGGGTAGCGGGGGTGGTACCGGGGAGCTGTTTTTT.

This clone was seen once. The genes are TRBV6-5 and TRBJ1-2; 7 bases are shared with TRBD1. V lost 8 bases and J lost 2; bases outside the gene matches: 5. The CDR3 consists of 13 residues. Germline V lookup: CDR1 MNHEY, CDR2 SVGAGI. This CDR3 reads CASARQGNYGYTF. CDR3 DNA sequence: TGTGCCAGCGCCAGACAGGGCAACTATGGCTACACCTTC.

DNA for the CDR3: TGTGCCAGCAGCTTGAATCGGGACACCCTTGAAGCTTTCTTT. Protein product: CASSLNRDTLEAFF. V gene TRBV7-2 combines with J gene TRBJ1-1; D is perhaps TRBD1 (6 bases). Germline lookup yields CDR1 SGHTA and CDR2 FQGNSA. This CDR3 has 14 residues. Between the trimmed V and J ends, which lost 3 bases and 7 bases, there was a span of 15 bases.

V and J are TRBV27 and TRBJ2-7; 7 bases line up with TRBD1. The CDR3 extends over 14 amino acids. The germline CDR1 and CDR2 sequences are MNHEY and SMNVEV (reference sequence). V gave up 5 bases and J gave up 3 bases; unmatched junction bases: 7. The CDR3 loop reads CASSVDRAGYEQYF. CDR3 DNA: TGTGCCAGCAGTGTTGACAGGGCAGGCTACGAGCAGTACTTC.

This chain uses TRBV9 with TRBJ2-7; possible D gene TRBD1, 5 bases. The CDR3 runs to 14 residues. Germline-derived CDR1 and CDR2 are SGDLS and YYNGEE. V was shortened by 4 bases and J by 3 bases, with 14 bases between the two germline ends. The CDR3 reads CASSPRQGLYEQYF. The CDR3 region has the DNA TGTGCCAGCAGCCCCCGTCAGGGCCTCTACGAGCAGTACTTC.

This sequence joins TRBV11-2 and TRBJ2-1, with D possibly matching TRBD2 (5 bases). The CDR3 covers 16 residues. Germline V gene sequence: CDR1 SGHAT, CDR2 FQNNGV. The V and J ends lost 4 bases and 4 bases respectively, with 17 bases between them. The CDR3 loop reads CASSYVDGPGYNEQFF. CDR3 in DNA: TGTGCCAGCAGCTACGTCGATGGCCCGGGGTACAATGAGCAGTTCTTC.

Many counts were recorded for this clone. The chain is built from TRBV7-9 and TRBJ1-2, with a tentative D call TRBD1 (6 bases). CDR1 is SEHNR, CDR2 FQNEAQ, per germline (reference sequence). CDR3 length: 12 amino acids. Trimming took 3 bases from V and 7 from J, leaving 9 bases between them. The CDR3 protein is CASSLTGAGYTF. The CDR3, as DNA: TGTGCCAGCAGCTTGACAGGTGCTGGCTACACCTTC.

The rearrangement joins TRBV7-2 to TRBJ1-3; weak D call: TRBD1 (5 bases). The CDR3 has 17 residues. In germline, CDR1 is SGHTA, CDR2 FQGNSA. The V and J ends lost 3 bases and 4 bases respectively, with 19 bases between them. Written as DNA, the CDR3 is TGTGCCAGCAGCTTGGACGGCCCTCAGGGAACAGGAAACACCATATATTTT. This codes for CASSLDGPQGTGNTIYF.

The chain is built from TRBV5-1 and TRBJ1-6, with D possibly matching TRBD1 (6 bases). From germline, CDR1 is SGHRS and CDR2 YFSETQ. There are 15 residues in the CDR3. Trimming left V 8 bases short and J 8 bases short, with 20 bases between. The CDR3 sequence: CASSIQGPIDSPLHF. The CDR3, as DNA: TGCGCCAGTTCCATACAGGGTCCGATTGATTCACCCCTCCACTTT.

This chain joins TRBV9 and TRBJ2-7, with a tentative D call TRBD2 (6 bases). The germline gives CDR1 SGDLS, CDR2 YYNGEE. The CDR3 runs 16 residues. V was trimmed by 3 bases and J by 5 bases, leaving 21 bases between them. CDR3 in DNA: TGTGCCAGCAGCGCCAACTCCGGGACTCCCGCCCACGAGCAGTACTTC. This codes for CASSANSGTPAHEQYF.

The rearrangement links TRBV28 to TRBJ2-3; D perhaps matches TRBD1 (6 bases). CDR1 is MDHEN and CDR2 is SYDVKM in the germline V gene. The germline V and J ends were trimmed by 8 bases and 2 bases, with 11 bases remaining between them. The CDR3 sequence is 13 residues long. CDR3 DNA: TGTGCCAGCGCTGGGGGCTCCACAGATACGCAGTATTTT. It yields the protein CASAGGSTDTQYF.

This CDR3 reads CASRGDPTDTQYF. The CDR3 DNA reads TGTGCCAGCAGAGGGGATCCCACAGATACGCAGTATTTT. This chain joins TRBV2 and TRBJ2-3, with a weak D call TRBD1 (5 bases). V shed 6 bases and J shed 2 bases, with 9 bases lying between them. The CDR3 is 13 residues long. CDR1 is SNHLY and CDR2 is FYNNEI in the germline V gene.

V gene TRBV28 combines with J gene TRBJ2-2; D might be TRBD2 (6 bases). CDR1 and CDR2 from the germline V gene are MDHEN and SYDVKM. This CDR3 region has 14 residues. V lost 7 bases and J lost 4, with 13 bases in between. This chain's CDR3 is CASMRGEITGELFF. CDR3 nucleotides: TGTGCCAGCATGCGCGGGGAGATCACCGGGGAGCTGTTTTTT.

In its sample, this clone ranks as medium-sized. The CDR3 spells CASSVGQTGESNTQYF. The DNA of the CDR3 is TGTGCCAGCAGCGTTGGGCAGACAGGGGAGTCAAATACGCAGTATTTT. This rearrangement joins TRBV9 to TRBJ2-3, with TRBD1 identical over 8 bases. This CDR3 region has 16 residues. J was trimmed by 7 bases and V by 2 bases; bases with no gene match: 12. CDR1 and CDR2 from the germline V gene are SGDLS and YYNGEE.

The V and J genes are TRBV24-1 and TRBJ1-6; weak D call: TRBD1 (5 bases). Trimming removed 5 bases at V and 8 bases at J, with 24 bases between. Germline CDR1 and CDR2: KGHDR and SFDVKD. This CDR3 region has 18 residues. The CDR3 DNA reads TGTGCCACCAGTGGTGATATCAGGGCCCGAAACCACTATTCACCCCTCCACTTT. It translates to CATSGDIRARNHYSPLHF.